The 7 T cell receptor beta chains given below trace back to one sample, sequenced in a study of blood T cell repertoires in COVID-19. Assay used: immunoSEQ multiplex PCR; TCRdb lists only in-frame clones, some missing. The sample has around 230,000 clones, roughly 84% seen once; the top ten hold approximately 2.4%. Sample: peripheral blood. The source is a man aged 35 to 55 who had recovered from COVID-19.

V usage is TRBV3-1 (or the pseudogene TRBV3-2) and J usage is TRBJ1-3; no clear D. Trimming left V 4 bases short and J 4 bases short, with 8 bases between. This CDR3 has 13 residues. Germline CDR1 LGHDT, CDR2 YNNKEL (reference sequence). The CDR3 DNA reads as TGTGCCAGCAGCCCGATGGAGGGAAACACCATATATTTT. It is translated as CASSPMEGNTIYF.

The rearrangement uses TRBV2 and TRBJ2-7; no firm D call. CDR1 and CDR2 from the germline V gene are SNHLY and FYNNEI. The V and J ends lost 4 bases and 3 bases respectively, with 7 bases between them. The CDR3 covers 12 residues. CDR3 amino acids: CASSGENYEQYF. CDR3 in DNA: TGTGCCAGCAGTGGTGAGAACTACGAGCAGTACTTC.

The rearrangement uses TRBV7-9 and TRBJ1-5; D ambiguous. The V gene lost 5 bases and the J gene lost 7 bases, with 9 bases spanning the gap. Germline assignment: CDR1 SEHNR and CDR2 FQNEAQ (reference sequence). The CDR3 totals 12 residues. The CDR3 nucleotides read TGTGCCAGCAGCCCAGGAGGGCAGCCCCAGCATTTT. Its protein product is CASSPGGQPQHF. Variable domain in full (rest from reference TRBV7-9 and TRBJ1-5): DTGVSQNPRHKITKRGQNVTFRCDPISEHNRLYWYRQTLGQGPEFLTYFQNEAQLEKSRLLSDRFSAERPKGSFSTLEIQRTEQGDSAMYLCASSPGGQPQHFGDGTRLSIL.

The genes are TRBV11-2 and TRBJ2-3, with 14 bases aligning to TRBD2. The germline V gene has CDR1 SGHAT and CDR2 FQNNGV. Unmatched junction bases numbered 3, after V lost 4 bases and J lost 9 bases. This CDR3 is built from 14 residues. The CDR3 nucleotides read TGTGCCAGCAGCTCGGGACTAGCGGGAGACACGCAGTATTTT. Translation: CASSSGLAGDTQYF.

This clone was seen a few times. The chain couples TRBV11-2 to TRBJ2-7, with D maybe TRBD1 (5 bases). Germline lookup yields CDR1 SGHAT and CDR2 FQNNGV. This CDR3 has 12 amino acids. Deletions cut 6 bases from V and 8 bases from J, with 14 bases between. CDR3 loop: CASRMIGDQQYF. As DNA, the CDR3 is TGTGCCAGCAGGATGATAGGGGATCAGCAGTACTTC. Full variable domain (remainder filled in from reference TRBV11-2 and TRBJ2-7): EAGVAQSPRYKIIEKRQSVAFWCNPISGHATLYWYQQILGQGPKLLIQFQNNGVVDDSQLPKDRFSAERLKGVDSTLKIQPAKLEDSAVYLCASRMIGDQQYFGPGTRLTVT.

The chain employs TRBV19 and TRBJ2-7, with TRBD2 matching 9 bases. The ends lost 8 bases at V and 6 bases at J; junction bases unmatched: 11. CDR3 size: 14 residues. CDR1 is LNHDA and CDR2 is SQIVND in the germline V gene (reference sequence). CDR3 in DNA: TGTGCCAGTGGTAATAGCGGGAGAGGCGGCGAGCAGTACTTC. Translation gives CASGNSGRGGEQYF.

The V call is TRBV19, the J call TRBJ1-1; D is unclear. Germline CDR1 reads LNHDA; CDR2 reads SQIVND (reference sequence). The CDR3 totals 13 residues. V was clipped by 2 bases and J by 4 bases, with 8 bases between them. CDR3: CASSITGSTEAFF. The CDR3 DNA sequence: TGTGCCAGTAGTATAACGGGGAGCACTGAAGCTTTCTTT.